This entry lists 13 T cell receptor beta chains sequenced from one sample in a study of CD8+CD57+ T cells in acquired aplastic anemia. Previously, flow cytometry had revealed CD8+CD57+ cell expansion in the patients chosen for sequencing. According to the study, genomic DNA was the template for TCR beta VDJ and CDR3 profiling. TCRdb re-called the reads through MiXCR, storing one row per CDR3 protein. There are 250,000 to 350,000 distinct CDR3 sequences in the sample; 56% occur only once, and roughly 1.3% lies in the top ten. The specimen sequenced was sorted CD4+, CD8+, or CD8+CD57+ T cells (not recorded which) from PBMCs. These receptors were taken from a human donor with aplastic anemia.

The sample holds many counts of this clonotype. The J gene is TRBJ2-7, the V gene TRBV20-1; 7 bases align to TRBD2. This CDR3 contains 15 residues. V shed 1 base, J shed 0 bases, and the junction held 6 bases outside the gene matches. Germline assignment: CDR1 DFQATT and CDR2 SNEGSKA (reference sequence). CDR3 bases: TGCAGTGCTAGAGTTAACGGGAGGCTCTCCTACGAGCAGTACTTC. It encodes CSARVNGRLSYEQYF.

Worth noting for this clonotype: Possible read error: a much larger clone is one base away. The chain carries TRBV6-1 and TRBJ2-3, with D possibly being TRBD2 (6 bases). The CDR3 has 15 amino acids. CDR1 and CDR2 (germline): MNHNS, SASEGT. The CDR3: CASSSPTRNVDTRYF. The CDR3 region has the DNA TGTGCCAGCAGTTCTCCGACTAGGAACGTTGATACGCGGTATTTT.

The chain uses TRBV6-5 and TRBJ2-5; 10 nucleotides agree with TRBD2. CDR1 and CDR2 from the germline V gene are MNHEY and SVGAGI. V gave up 5 bases and J gave up 5 bases; unmatched junction bases: 11. The CDR3 is 16 amino acids. The CDR3 here is CASSPRGSGGRETQYF. CDR3 DNA: TGTGCCAGCAGTCCCCGGGGTAGCGGGGGGCGGGAGACCCAGTACTTC.

This clonotype has only a few counts. The CDR3 nucleotides are TGTGCCAGCAGCTTAGAAGGTGAGGGGGATGAGCAGTTCTTC. Translated, it gives CASSLEGEGDEQFF. The rearrangement joins TRBV9 to TRBJ2-1, with D perhaps TRBD1 (6 bases). V was trimmed by 4 bases and J by 8 bases, leaving 16 bases between them. The germline gives CDR1 SGDLS, CDR2 YYNGEE. The CDR3 runs to 14 residues. The whole variable domain, filled in from reference TRBV9 and TRBJ2-1, reads DSGVTQTPKHLITATGQRVTLRCSPRSGDLSVYWYQQSLDQGLQFLIQYYNGEERAKGNILERFSAQQFPDLHSELNLSSLELGDSALYFCASSLEGEGDEQFFGPGTRLTVL.

This chain uses TRBV6-1 with TRBJ1-5, with 7 positions matching TRBD1. Unmatched junction bases numbered 7, after V lost 1 base and J lost 7 bases. Germline loops: CDR1 MNHNS, CDR2 SASEGT. CDR3 length: 15 amino acids. Written as DNA, the CDR3 is TGTGCCAGCAGTGAAGTCGGGCAGGGGGTCCAGCCCCAGCATTTT. This gives the protein CASSEVGQGVQPQHF.

V gene TRBV7-8 combines with J gene TRBJ2-7; no firm D call. Germline V gene sequence: CDR1 SGHVS, CDR2 FQNEAQ. The CDR3 is made up of 14 amino acids. V was trimmed by 5 bases and J by 1 base, leaving 12 bases between them. The CDR3 DNA is TGTGCCAGCAGCGTAGAAGCAGGATCCTACGAGCAGTACTTC. The encoded protein is CASSVEAGSYEQYF. Supplemented by reference TRBV7-8 and TRBJ2-7, the full variable domain reads GAGVSQSPRYKVAKRGQDVALRCDPISGHVSLFWYQQALGQGPEFLTYFQNEAQLDKSGLPSDRFFAERPEGSVSTLKIQRTQQEDSAVYLCASSVEAGSYEQYFGPGTRLTVT.

V gene TRBV2 combines with J gene TRBJ1-5; possibly TRBD1 for D (6 bases). Trimming stripped 7 bases from V and 9 bases from J, with 16 bases between. This CDR3 spans 13 amino acids. From germline, CDR1 is SNHLY and CDR2 FYNNEI. DNA for the CDR3: TGTGCCAGCAAGTGGTGTCCGACAGGGCCCCAGCATTTT. It specifies CASKWCPTGPQHF.

The V gene is TRBV19, the J gene TRBJ2-7, with D possibly matching TRBD2 (7 bases). V lost 9 bases, J lost 6 bases, and 15 bases lay in between. The CDR3 length is 12 residues. CDR1 and CDR2 (germline): LNHDA, SQIVND (reference sequence). The CDR3: CASSPGGPEQYF. The CDR3 coding sequence is TGTGCCAGCAGTCCCGGGGGGCCCGAGCAGTACTTC. The complete variable domain, with remaining parts taken from reference TRBV19 and TRBJ2-7, reads DGGITQSPKYLFRKEGQNVTLSCEQNLNHDAMYWYRQDPGQGLRLIYYSQIVNDFQKGDIAEGYSVSREKKESFPLTVTSAQKNPTAFYLCASSPGGPEQYFGPGTRLTVT.

V gene TRBV19 combines with J gene TRBJ1-1; a possible D gene is TRBD1 (5 bases). Trimming pared 6 bases from V and 3 bases from J, leaving 8 bases between. There are 12 residues in the CDR3. Germline V CDR1 and CDR2: LNHDA, SQIVND (reference sequence). Here the CDR3 reads CASRLGDTEAFF. CDR3 bases: TGTGCCAGTAGATTGGGGGACACTGAAGCTTTCTTT. The full variable domain, with the rest looked up from reference TRBV19 and TRBJ1-1, is DGGITQSPKYLFRKEGQNVTLSCEQNLNHDAMYWYRQDPGQGLRLIYYSQIVNDFQKGDIAEGYSVSREKKESFPLTVTSAQKNPTAFYLCASRLGDTEAFFGQGTRLTVV.

This clonotype was detected many times. This chain links TRBV25-1 with TRBJ2-2; D is unclear. There are 15 residues in the CDR3. Trimming left V 3 bases short and J 3 bases short, with 11 bases between. Germline V CDR1 and CDR2: MGHDK, SYGVNS. The DNA for the CDR3 is TGTGCCAGCAGTGAGGGTGGGATGCACACCGGGGAGCTGTTTTTT. It translates to CASSEGGMHTGELFF.

The CDR3 DNA sequence: TGCGCCAGCAGCCAGGTCGGTGGAACTGAAGCTTTCTTT. Amino acids: CASSQVGGTEAFF. The chain recombines TRBV4-3 with TRBJ1-1; D is unclear. V was cut by 3 bases and J by 5 bases, with 10 bases left in between. Germline V lookup: CDR1 LGHNA, CDR2 YSLEER. The CDR3 extends over 13 amino acids.

The table lists this clonotype with many counts. The V gene is TRBV4-1, the J gene TRBJ2-7, with 9 positions matching TRBD1. The CDR3 has 15 amino acids. Trimming cost V 4 bases and J 3 bases; bases outside gene matches: 7. Germline V gene lookup returns CDR1 MGHRA and CDR2 YSYEKL. CDR3 DNA: TGCGCCAGCAGCCCCGGACCGGGACAGGGCTACGAGCAGTACTTC. The encoded protein is CASSPGPGQGYEQYF.

The chain employs TRBV19 and TRBJ2-5, with 7 positions matching TRBD2. With V trimmed by 5 bases and J by 4 bases, 4 bases remained unmatched. The CDR3 totals 13 residues. Germline CDR1 LNHDA, CDR2 SQIVND (reference sequence). The CDR3 here is CASSASGGETQYF. The CDR3 nucleotides read TGTGCCAGTAGTGCTTCGGGGGGAGAGACCCAGTACTTC. Full variable domain (outside the CDR3, taken from reference TRBV19 and TRBJ2-5): DGGITQSPKYLFRKEGQNVTLSCEQNLNHDAMYWYRQDPGQGLRLIYYSQIVNDFQKGDIAEGYSVSREKKESFPLTVTSAQKNPTAFYLCASSASGGETQYFGPGTRLLVL.